This passage covers 3 T cell receptor beta chains from one sample sequenced in a study of T cells expressing NK-cell markers. TCRdb reprocessed the 5' RACE reads, with one entry per CDR3 protein and no DNA. The ten top clones account for roughly 12%, within a sample of approximately 150,000 distinct CDR3 sequences. Sequencing was carried out using blood T cells: a sorted CD56 or NKG2C T cell subset, CD4+ or CD8+ T cells, or bulk PBMC T cells (not recorded which). All receptors come from a man aged 18-30 years in good health.

The rearrangement uses TRBV13 and TRBJ2-5; TCRdb names TRBD2, which stays unverified in the absence of DNA. The length of the CDR3 is 16 residues. Germline CDR1 reads PRHDT; CDR2 reads FYEKMQ (reference sequence). The CDR3 spells CASSPWTSGRIETQYF.

V gene TRBV4-3 combines with J gene TRBJ2-5; TCRdb's D call, TRBD2, is unchecked because there is no DNA. Per germline, CDR1 LGHNA and CDR2 YSLEER. This CDR3 is built from 16 residues. The chain's CDR3 is CASSQDRGPRRETQYF.

The rearrangement joins TRBV6-1 to TRBJ1-4; TCRdb lists TRBD1, though no DNA is available to test this call. CDR1 and CDR2 (germline): MNHNS, SASEGT. The CDR3 is made up of 16 amino acids. CDR3 sequence: CASSEITGLSNEKLFF.